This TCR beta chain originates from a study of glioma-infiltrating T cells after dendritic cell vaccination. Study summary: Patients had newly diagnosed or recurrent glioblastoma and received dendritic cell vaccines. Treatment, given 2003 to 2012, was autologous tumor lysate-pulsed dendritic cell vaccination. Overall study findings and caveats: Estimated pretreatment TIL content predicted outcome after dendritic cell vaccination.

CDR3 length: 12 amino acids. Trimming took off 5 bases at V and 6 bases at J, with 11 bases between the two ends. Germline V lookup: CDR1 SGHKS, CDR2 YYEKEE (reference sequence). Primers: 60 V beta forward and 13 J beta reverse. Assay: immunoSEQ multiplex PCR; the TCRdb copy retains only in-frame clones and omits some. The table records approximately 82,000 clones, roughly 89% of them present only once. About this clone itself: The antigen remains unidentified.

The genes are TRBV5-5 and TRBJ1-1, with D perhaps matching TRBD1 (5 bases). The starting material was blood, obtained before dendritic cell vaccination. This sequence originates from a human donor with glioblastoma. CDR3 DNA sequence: TGTGCCAGCAGTCCTACAGGAGCTGAAGCTTTCTTT. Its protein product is CASSPTGAEAFF.